This is a list of T cell receptor beta chains from one sample in a study of OX40 agonist ivuxolimab in advanced cancers. This table comes from immunoSEQ multiplex PCR, and its TCRdb copy is limited to in-frame clones, with some not included. Counted here are about 55,000 clones, just under 85% occurring once; the ten biggest clones make up 0.95% to 1.5%. This material consisted of CD4+ or CD8+ T cells sorted from blood, taken in a trial of the OX40 agonist ivuxolimab. The receptors shown here come from an adult with an advanced solid tumor such as melanoma, head and neck, liver or kidney cancer. CDR3s include the opening cysteine and the closing phenylalanine or tryptophan. Each record gives: V gene, clone size, D gene, J gene, CDR3 length, CDR3 DNA, CDR3 protein. D genes are given only for firm matches. For some rows the clone size is stated as once, few or many, or as a class when expanded; others skip it.

V: TRBV7-2; size: -; D: -; J: TRBJ1-2; length: 15; DNA: TGTGCCAGCAGCTTTCTCGTCTCCGCCATGTATGGCTACACCTTC; CDR3: CASSFLVSAMYGYTF
V: TRBV7-2; size: -; D: -; J: TRBJ1-2; length: 15; DNA: TGTGCCAGCAGCTCGCCTTCTTCTACAGGGAAGGGCTACACCTTC; CDR3: CASSSPSSTGKGYTF
V: TRBV28; size: -; D: -; J: TRBJ2-7; length: 16; DNA: TGTGCCAGCAGTTCCCCCTGGGGGGACGGAGCCTACGAGCAGTACTTC; CDR3: CASSSPWGDGAYEQYF
V: TRBV29-1; size: -; D: -; J: TRBJ1-6; length: 13; DNA: TGCAGCGCTATCACAGGGTCGGGGTCACCCCTCCACTTT; CDR3: CSAITGSGSPLHF
V: TRBV9; size: -; D: -; J: TRBJ1-1; length: 14; DNA: TGTGCCAGCAGCGAGATCCCTTTGAACACTGAAGCTTTCTTT; CDR3: CASSEIPLNTEAFF
V: TRBV7-9; size: -; D: TRBD1; J: TRBJ2-7; length: 15; DNA: TGTGCCAGCAGCCCAGGGACAGGGCTGAGCTACGAGCAGTACTTC; CDR3: CASSPGTGLSYEQYF
V: TRBV5-6; size: -; D: TRBD1; J: TRBJ2-7; length: 16; DNA: TGTGCCAGCAGCTTGCGGGGTGGGACAGGGGGGACCGAGCAGTACTTC; CDR3: CASSLRGGTGGTEQYF
V: TRBV5-1; size: -; D: TRBD1; J: TRBJ1-1; length: 18; DNA: TGCGCCAGCTCCCGCGGGCGCGGGACAGGGGGGGCAAACACTGAAGCTTTCTTT; CDR3: CASSRGRGTGGANTEAFF
V: TRBV18; size: few; D: TRBD1; J: TRBJ1-5; length: 19; DNA: TGTGCCAGCTCAATTTGGAGACAGGGGGTTTCGGTGGGCAATCAGCCCCAGCATTTT; CDR3: CASSIWRQGVSVGNQPQHF
V: TRBV6-5; size: -; D: -; J: TRBJ1-1; length: 12; DNA: TGTGCCAGCAGTGAAGCACCAGATAGAGCTTTCTTT; CDR3: CASSEAPDRAFF
V: TRBV10-3; size: -; D: TRBD1; J: TRBJ1-5; length: 14; DNA: TGTGCCTCAGGGGGCGCAGGCGGAAGTCAGCCCCAGCATTTT; CDR3: CASGGAGGSQPQHF
V: TRBV29-1; size: -; D: -; J: TRBJ2-2; length: 15; DNA: TGCAGCGCCTTTGACGGGAGCTACCACACCGGGGAGCTGTTTTTT; CDR3: CSAFDGSYHTGELFF
V: TRBV28; size: -; D: TRBD1; J: TRBJ1-1; length: 14; DNA: TGTGCCAGCAGTCCAGGGGGGCGCACTACTGAAGCTTTCTTT; CDR3: CASSPGGRTTEAFF
V: TRBV19; size: -; D: TRBD1; J: TRBJ2-7; length: 17; DNA: TGTGCCAGTAGTATAGCCGGACAGGGAAACTTCCCCTACGAGCAGTACTTC; CDR3: CASSIAGQGNFPYEQYF
V: TRBV5-1; size: -; D: -; J: TRBJ1-4; length: 14; DNA: TGCGCCAGCAGCTTTGACGCAACTAATGAAAAACTGTTTTTT; CDR3: CASSFDATNEKLFF
V: TRBV19; size: -; D: TRBD2; J: TRBJ2-1; length: 15; DNA: TGTGCCAGTAGATTTCCGGCTAGCGGGGACAATGAGCAGTTCTTC; CDR3: CASRFPASGDNEQFF
V: TRBV7-2; size: -; D: -; J: TRBJ2-3; length: 12; DNA: TGTGCCAGCAGCCTGACCCAAGATACGCAGTATTTT; CDR3: CASSLTQDTQYF
V: TRBV5-1; size: -; D: -; J: TRBJ2-7; length: 14; DNA: TGCGCCAGCAGCTTTGACAGCTTCGACTACGAGCAGTACTTC; CDR3: CASSFDSFDYEQYF
V: TRBV6-5; size: -; D: TRBD1; J: TRBJ2-7; length: 14; DNA: TGTGCCAGCCGTTCGGGACAGGGGAGCTACGAGCAGTACTTC; CDR3: CASRSGQGSYEQYF
V: TRBV15; size: -; D: -; J: TRBJ2-2; length: 16; DNA: TGTGCCACCAGCAGAGATGTGAGACTACACACCGGGGAGCTGTTTTTT; CDR3: CATSRDVRLHTGELFF
V: TRBV5-6; size: -; D: -; J: TRBJ2-4; length: 16; DNA: TGTGCCAGCAGCCAGTTGACAGACCTAGCCAAAAACATTCAGTACTTC; CDR3: CASSQLTDLAKNIQYF
V: TRBV30; size: few; D: TRBD1; J: TRBJ1-1; length: 16; DNA: TGTGCCTGGAGCAATACGGGAATCAGTTGGGACAGTGAAGCTTTCTTT; CDR3: CAWSNTGISWDSEAFF
V: TRBV19; size: -; D: TRBD1; J: TRBJ2-1; length: 15; DNA: TGTGCCAGTAGTATAGATGGGACAGGGTCTGGGGTGCAGTTCTTC; CDR3: CASSIDGTGSGVQFF
V: TRBV2; size: few; D: -; J: TRBJ2-1; length: 13; DNA: TGTGCCAGCAGGCTAGCGAGTACTTCTGAGCAGTTCTTC; CDR3: CASRLASTSEQFF
V: TRBV7-3; size: -; D: -; J: TRBJ2-6; length: 18; DNA: TGTGCCAGCAGCTTAACTGGGACGGTCCTCTCTGGGGCCAACGTCCTGACTTTC; CDR3: CASSLTGTVLSGANVLTF
V: TRBV28; size: -; D: -; J: TRBJ1-3; length: 16; DNA: TGTGCCAGTTTCCAACTGGACTCAGGGGCTGGAAACACCATATATTTT; CDR3: CASFQLDSGAGNTIYF
V: TRBV19; size: -; D: -; J: TRBJ1-3; length: 16; DNA: TGTGCCAGTAGTATGATCAAACGGCTAGGTGGAAACACCATATATTTT; CDR3: CASSMIKRLGGNTIYF
V: TRBV11-1; size: -; D: TRBD1; J: TRBJ1-2; length: 15; DNA: TGTGCCAGCAGCCGGGACAGAACGTGGGACTATGGCTACACCTTC; CDR3: CASSRDRTWDYGYTF
V: TRBV7-7; size: -; D: -; J: TRBJ2-6; length: 13; DNA: TGTGCCAGCGTAGCGAGGGGGGCCAACGTCCTGACTTTC; CDR3: CASVARGANVLTF
V: TRBV28; size: -; D: TRBD1; J: TRBJ1-2; length: 14; DNA: TGTGCCAGCAGGACCGGACAGGGTCACTATGGCTACACCTTC; CDR3: CASRTGQGHYGYTF
V: TRBV10-3; size: -; D: -; J: TRBJ1-5; length: 15; DNA: TGTGCCATCAGTGAGATACAGGGAATGGGCCAGCCCCAGCATTTT; CDR3: CAISEIQGMGQPQHF
V: TRBV5-4; size: -; D: -; J: TRBJ2-7; length: 14; DNA: TGTGCCAGCAGCCGTGCGGGACCATTCTACGAGCAGTACTTC; CDR3: CASSRAGPFYEQYF
V: TRBV11-2; size: -; D: -; J: TRBJ2-5; length: 15; DNA: TGTGCCAGCAGCCGCCTTGGATCCCGCGGCGAGACCCAGTACTTC; CDR3: CASSRLGSRGETQYF
V: TRBV18; size: once; D: -; J: TRBJ1-5; length: 15; DNA: TGTGCCAGCTCACAGGGCGGAAATAGCAATCAGCCCCAGCATTTT; CDR3: CASSQGGNSNQPQHF
V: TRBV28; size: -; D: -; J: TRBJ1-2; length: 14; DNA: TGTGCCAGCAGCCCGGCGGTGGGGGCCTATGGCTACACCTTC; CDR3: CASSPAVGAYGYTF
V: TRBV5-1; size: -; D: -; J: TRBJ1-1; length: 15; DNA: TGCGCCAGCAGCTCCGGCGGGGGCCTGAACACTGAAGCTTTCTTT; CDR3: CASSSGGGLNTEAFF
V: TRBV12-5; size: -; D: -; J: TRBJ2-7; length: 14; DNA: TGTGCTAGTGCCCTTGGGACCGCGGGCTACGAGCAGTACTTC; CDR3: CASALGTAGYEQYF
V: TRBV10-2; size: -; D: -; J: TRBJ1-2; length: 13; DNA: TGCGCCAGCAGTGCTCTGGGGGACTATGGCTACACCTTC; CDR3: CASSALGDYGYTF
V: TRBV10-3; size: -; D: TRBD1; J: TRBJ1-5; length: 13; DNA: TGTGCCATCAGAGACAGGGGCAATCAGCCCCAGCATTTT; CDR3: CAIRDRGNQPQHF
V: TRBV18; size: -; D: -; J: TRBJ2-7; length: 14; DNA: TGTGCCAGCTCACCACCGCGGCCGACCTACGAGCAGTACTTC; CDR3: CASSPPRPTYEQYF
V: TRBV6-6; size: -; D: -; J: TRBJ1-1; length: 13; DNA: TGTGCCAGCAGTTCGGGGCCTGGGCCTGAAGCTTTCTTT; CDR3: CASSSGPGPEAFF
V: TRBV9; size: -; D: -; J: TRBJ1-2; length: 14; DNA: TGTGCCAGCAGCCGACCGGGGGCCCTCGGAGGCTACACCTTC; CDR3: CASSRPGALGGYTF
V: TRBV7-6; size: -; D: -; J: TRBJ2-2; length: 19; DNA: TGTGCCAGCAGCTTTTTGTCCAGGGGAAAGAGTAAATCCGCTGGGGAGCTGTTTTTT; CDR3: CASSFLSRGKSKSAGELFF
V: TRBV6-1; size: -; D: -; J: TRBJ1-4; length: 15; DNA: TGTGCCAGCAGGCCGCCAGAGCTCCCTAATGAAAAACTGTTTTTT; CDR3: CASRPPELPNEKLFF
V: TRBV27; size: once; D: -; J: TRBJ2-5; length: 15; DNA: TGTGCCAGCAGGGACCCCGGGCAGCTCCAAGAGACCCAGTACTTC; CDR3: CASRDPGQLQETQYF
V: TRBV7-2; size: -; D: -; J: TRBJ2-1; length: 15; DNA: TGTGCCAGCAGCTTAGGGGTAGGGCAGGGGTTTGGGGAGTTCTTC; CDR3: CASSLGVGQGFGEFF
V: TRBV5-1; size: once; D: -; J: TRBJ1-1; length: 15; DNA: TGCGCCAGCAGTCCGGGAGGCGTAGCGGACACTGAAGCTTTCTTT; CDR3: CASSPGGVADTEAFF
V: TRBV6-6; size: -; D: -; J: TRBJ1-2; length: 13; DNA: TGTGCCAGCAGTCCGACGGCTGATTATGGCTACACCTTC; CDR3: CASSPTADYGYTF
V: TRBV10-1; size: -; D: TRBD1; J: TRBJ1-1; length: 15; DNA: TGCGCCAGCAGTGCCTCCGGACAGGGAGGGACTGAAGCTTTCTTT; CDR3: CASSASGQGGTEAFF
V: TRBV7-2; size: -; D: TRBD2; J: TRBJ2-1; length: 16; DNA: TGTGCCAGCAGCTGGAAATCCGGGACTAACTACAATGAGCAGTTCTTC; CDR3: CASSWKSGTNYNEQFF
V: TRBV7-2; size: -; D: -; J: TRBJ2-7; length: 13; DNA: TGTGCCAGCAGCTTAAGCCTTCCCTACGAGCAGTACTTC; CDR3: CASSLSLPYEQYF
V: TRBV5-1; size: -; D: TRBD2; J: TRBJ2-1; length: 13; DNA: TGCGCCAGCAGCCTGACTAGCGGACTTGGGCAGTTCTTC; CDR3: CASSLTSGLGQFF
V: TRBV27; size: -; D: -; J: TRBJ2-2; length: 16; DNA: TGTGCCAGCAGTTCACTCTACGGCGCGAACACCGGGGAGCTGTTTTTT; CDR3: CASSSLYGANTGELFF
V: TRBV5-4; size: -; D: TRBD2; J: TRBJ2-1; length: 20; DNA: TGTGCCAGCAGCTTACAAACCGGGACTAGTAATTTCCCCTCCTACAATGAGCAGTTCTTC; CDR3: CASSLQTGTSNFPSYNEQFF
V: TRBV2; size: -; D: -; J: TRBJ1-1; length: 15; DNA: TGTGCCAGCAGTGAATCCGGGGAATTCGGGACTGAAGCTTTCTTT; CDR3: CASSESGEFGTEAFF
V: TRBV5-5; size: -; D: -; J: TRBJ2-2; length: 15; DNA: TGTGCCAGCAGCTCGGGCCGCGGGGAACACGGGGAGCTGTTTTTT; CDR3: CASSSGRGEHGELFF
V: TRBV7-2; size: -; D: -; J: TRBJ2-1; length: 15; DNA: TGTGCCAGCAGTCAAAACCCGAATAGGGGCAATGAGCAGTTCTTC; CDR3: CASSQNPNRGNEQFF
V: TRBV11-1; size: -; D: TRBD1; J: TRBJ2-5; length: 13; DNA: TGTGCCAGCGGGACAGGACAGCAAGAGACCCAGTACTTC; CDR3: CASGTGQQETQYF
V: TRBV7-9; size: -; D: -; J: TRBJ2-7; length: 12; DNA: TGTGCCAGCAGCCAAGGTCTGGACGAGCAGTACTTC; CDR3: CASSQGLDEQYF
V: TRBV7-9; size: -; D: -; J: TRBJ2-1; length: 15; DNA: TGTGCCAGCAGCTTTTCCCCCGGAGGGGGCGTTGAGCAGTTCTTC; CDR3: CASSFSPGGGVEQFF